The T cell receptor beta chain under discussion was sequenced for a study of T cells in Graves' hyperthyroidism and ophthalmopathy. Findings of the study overall: A median about 7 months before onset, the model predicted ophthalmopathy.

TCR beta CDR3 regions were amplified from RNA transcripts. In the first-round RT-PCR of the TCR CDR3, the HTBI primer set was used. One entry per CDR3 protein, called by TCRdb with MiXCR from the multiplex PCR reads. This table has some 570,000 distinct CDR3 sequences, about 14% appearing once. As to this clonotype: The antigen is unknown.

The material sequenced was blood. This receptor was identified in a woman between 18 and 29 years old with Graves' ophthalmopathy.

The CDR3 nucleotides are TGTGCCAGCATACCCCGCCCGGGACTAGCGACCTACAATGAGCAGTTCTTC. Translation: CASIPRPGLATYNEQFF. The rearrangement links TRBV6-1 to TRBJ2-1; 10 nucleotides agree with TRBD2. V was clipped by 7 bases and J by 2 bases; unmatched bases: 11. Per germline, CDR1 MNHNS and CDR2 SASEGT. This CDR3 is 17 amino acids long.